Shown below are 12 T cell receptor beta chains from a single sample sequenced in a study of control samples from healthy donors and cancer patients. Profiling relied on immunoSEQ multiplex PCR, and the TCRdb table lists in-frame clones only, not all of them. The top ten clones hold 4% of a sample with 45,000 to 60,000 clones, 94% of them seen once. The sequencing sample was made of blood. All receptors derive from a man aged 25-45 years in good health.

The chain links TRBV30 to TRBJ1-1, with TRBD1 as a possible D gene (5 bases). This CDR3 has 13 amino acids. Germline V lookup: CDR1 GTSNPN, CDR2 SVGIG (reference sequence). Trimming shortened V by 2 bases and J by 4 bases, and 11 bases separated the two germline ends. The CDR3 reads CAWSRWGSTEAFF. The CDR3 nucleotides read TGTGCCTGGAGTCGGTGGGGGAGCACTGAAGCTTTCTTT.

This chain uses TRBV28 with TRBJ1-1; D remains unclear. This CDR3 contains 12 residues. Germline-derived CDR1 and CDR2 are MDHEN and SYDVKM. Between the trimmed V and J ends, which lost 2 bases and 3 bases, there was a span of 4 bases. CDR3 region: CASSLRYTEAFF. In DNA form, the CDR3 reads TGTGCCAGCAGTTTACGTTACACTGAAGCTTTCTTT.

Details on this clone: Other DNA sequences in the sample encode the same CDR3. The chain uses TRBV5-5 and TRBJ2-1; tentatively, D is TRBD1 or TRBD2 (5 bases each). Trimming took 3 bases from V and 10 from J, leaving 11 bases between them. The V gene's germline CDR1 is SGHKS and CDR2 YYEKEE (reference sequence). The CDR3 consists of 12 residues. This chain's CDR3 is CASSWGWGEQFF. CDR3 nucleotide sequence: TGTGCCAGCAGCTGGGGGTGGGGGGAGCAGTTCTTC.

The table lists this clone with a count of one. V and J are TRBV6-2 or TRBV6-3 and TRBJ2-7, with TRBD2 matching 8 bases. The germline gives CDR1 MNHEY, CDR2 SVGEGT. CDR3 size: 16 residues. J lost 2 bases, V lost 5 bases, and 11 bases had no gene match. The CDR3 here is CASSRITSGVTYEQYF. The CDR3 nucleotides read TGTGCCAGCAGTCGTATTACTAGCGGAGTAACCTACGAGCAGTACTTC.

The V gene is TRBV29-1, the J gene TRBJ1-3; unclear D gene. In germline, CDR1 is SQVTM, CDR2 ANQGSEA. Trimming left V 3 bases short and J 4 bases short, with 7 bases between. The CDR3 has 12 amino acids. CDR3 sequence (DNA): TGCAGCGTTGAGAGTTCCGGAAACACCATATATTTT. Protein: CSVESSGNTIYF.

This clone was recorded once. The chain has TRBV7-3 and TRBJ2-7; D possibly corresponds to TRBD2 (6 bases). Germline loops: CDR1 SGHTA, CDR2 FQGTGA. The CDR3 is 15 amino acids. V was shortened by 0 bases and J by 0 bases, with 9 bases between the two germline ends. CDR3 amino acids: CASSLTSGDSYEQYF. In nucleotides, the CDR3 is TGTGCCAGCAGCTTAACTAGCGGTGACTCCTACGAGCAGTACTTC. The full variable domain, in which reference TRBV7-3 and TRBJ2-7 provide the parts outside the CDR3, is GAGVSQTPSNKVTEKGKYVELRCDPISGHTALYWYRQSLGQGPEFLIYFQGTGAADDSGLPNDRFFAVRPEGSVSTLKIQRTERGDSAVYLCASSLTSGDSYEQYFGPGTRLTVT.

The J gene is TRBJ2-7, the V gene TRBV28, with D unresolved. CDR3 length: 15 amino acids. The V gene lost 8 bases and the J gene lost 7 bases, with 24 bases spanning the gap. Germline CDR1 is MDHEN and CDR2 is SYDVKM. Here the CDR3 DNA reads TGTGCCAGCGAATTAGCAGGACGACTCTCCTTGGAGCAGTACTTC. Its protein is CASELAGRLSLEQYF.

V gene TRBV7-9 combines with J gene TRBJ1-1; possible D gene TRBD1, 5 bases. Trimming took 4 bases from V and 5 from J, leaving 14 bases between them. CDR1 and CDR2 (germline): SEHNR, FQNEAQ (reference sequence). The CDR3 covers 14 residues. The CDR3 reads CASSYVQGRTEAFF. The DNA of the CDR3 is TGTGCCAGCAGCTACGTCCAGGGAAGGACTGAAGCTTTCTTT.

The V gene is TRBV7-3, the J gene TRBJ2-7; TRBD2 agrees at 9 bases. V was pared by 2 bases and J by 4 bases, with 3 bases of the junction left unmatched. CDR3 length: 14 amino acids. Germline-derived CDR1 and CDR2 are SGHTA and FQGTGA. The CDR3 DNA is TGTGCCAGCAGCTTACGGCGGGAGGGGTACGAGCAGTACTTC. It translates to CASSLRREGYEQYF.

The rearrangement joins TRBV5-1 to TRBJ2-2; TRBD1 might be the D (6 bases). The CDR3 spans 19 residues. CDR1 and CDR2 (germline): SGHRS, YFSETQ. Trimming removed 2 bases at V and 0 bases at J, with 20 bases between. This chain's CDR3 is CASSLRRPGQTANTGELFF. DNA of the CDR3: TGCGCCAGCAGCTTACGCCGGCCGGGACAAACGGCGAACACCGGGGAGCTGTTTTTT.

CDR3 sequence reads: CASSQGGGRVSADTQYF. CDR3 DNA: TGCGCCAGCAGCCAAGGGGGGGGCAGGGTGAGCGCAGATACGCAGTATTTT. The rearrangement joins TRBV4-1 to TRBJ2-3; possibly TRBD2 for D (7 bases). CDR1 is MGHRA and CDR2 is YSYEKL in the germline V gene. The CDR3 is 17 amino acids. Trimming shortened V by 1 base and J by 4 bases, and 18 bases separated the two germline ends.

The rearrangement uses TRBV25-1 and TRBJ1-3; 7 positions match TRBD1. Trimming at V came to 3 bases and at J to 7 bases, leaving 9 bases not matched to a gene. The CDR3 consists of 15 residues. Per germline, CDR1 MGHDK and CDR2 SYGVNS. CDR3 sequence: CASSDVTGRLNTIYF. CDR3 in DNA: TGTGCCAGCAGTGATGTGACAGGGCGATTGAACACCATATATTTT.